What follows are 14 T cell receptor beta chains derived from one specimen sequenced in a study of T cell responses to AZD1222 COVID-19 vaccine. Repertoires were generated with immunoSEQ multiplex PCR, while TCRdb's copy carries only in-frame clones and drops some. The sample lists roughly 180,000 clones, about 90% seen once, with 1.5% to 2% in the top ten. Sequencing used peripheral blood, obtained on day 0 of AZD1222 vaccination. Receptor source: an adult in good health.

This clone came up once. J is TRBJ2-7 and V is TRBV3-1 (or the pseudogene TRBV3-2); 7 nucleotides agree with TRBD1. Germline-derived CDR1 and CDR2 are LGHDT and YNNKEL (reference sequence). Trimming cost V 1 base and J 0 bases; bases outside gene matches: 6. This CDR3 spans 16 amino acids. CDR3 sequence: CASSQGTGRASYEQYF. The CDR3 nucleotides read TGTGCCAGCAGCCAAGGGACAGGCCGGGCCTCCTACGAGCAGTACTTC.

The chain employs TRBV6-5 and TRBJ2-7, with D uncertain. The V end was cut by 0 bases, the J end by 1 base, with 7 bases between. Per germline, CDR1 MNHEY and CDR2 SVGAGI. CDR3 length: 14 amino acids. This CDR3 reads CASSYSRLSYEQYF. CDR3 DNA sequence: TGTGCCAGCAGTTACTCCCGCCTATCCTACGAGCAGTACTTC.

This rearrangement joins TRBV20-1 to TRBJ2-7; 10 nucleotides line up with TRBD2. The trim removed 3 bases at V and 3 bases at J, leaving 14 bases unmatched. The V gene's germline CDR1 is DFQATT and CDR2 SNEGSKA (reference sequence). The CDR3 length is 17 residues. The CDR3 spells CSASKLAGELGDYEQYF. The CDR3, as DNA: TGCAGTGCTAGTAAGCTAGCGGGAGAGTTGGGGGACTACGAGCAGTACTTC.

The chain couples TRBV28 to TRBJ2-5, with D unclear. Germline CDR1 is MDHEN and CDR2 is SYDVKM. Trimming left V 6 bases short and J 4 bases short, with 21 bases between. This CDR3 has 16 amino acids. The CDR3 region is CASSTLPRVRGETQYF. The CDR3 bases are TGTGCCAGCAGCACCCTTCCACGGGTAAGAGGAGAGACCCAGTACTTC.

This clone has a handful of counts. The chain combines TRBV19 with TRBJ1-6, with 7 bases matching TRBD1. The CDR3 runs 14 residues. Germline-derived CDR1 and CDR2 are LNHDA and SQIVND (reference sequence). The V and J ends lost 6 bases and 10 bases, in that order; junction bases with no gene match: 9. The CDR3 DNA follows: TGTGCCAGTAGGCCTACAGGGGATGGGTCACCCCTCCACTTT. It specifies CASRPTGDGSPLHF. The full variable domain, rest sourced from reference TRBV19 and TRBJ1-6, is DGGITQSPKYLFRKEGQNVTLSCEQNLNHDAMYWYRQDPGQGLRLIYYSQIVNDFQKGDIAEGYSVSREKKESFPLTVTSAQKNPTAFYLCASRPTGDGSPLHFGNGTRLTVT.

This chain links TRBV14 with TRBJ2-5; D is tentatively TRBD1 or TRBD2 (5 bases each). Trimming removed 3 bases at V and 5 bases at J, with 16 bases between. This CDR3 contains 15 residues. From germline, CDR1 is SGHDN and CDR2 FVKESK. Written as DNA, the CDR3 is TGTGCCAGCAGCCACGAACTGTGGGGGAAGGAGACCCAGTACTTC. It is translated as CASSHELWGKETQYF. Full variable domain (outside the CDR3, taken from reference TRBV14 and TRBJ2-5): EAGVTQFPSHSVIEKGQTVTLRCDPISGHDNLYWYRRVMGKEIKFLLHFVKESKQDESGMPNNRFLAERTGGTYSTLKVQPAELEDSGVYFCASSHELWGKETQYFGPGTRLLVL.

The chain uses TRBV7-7 and TRBJ2-2; D might be TRBD1 (5 bases). The CDR3 sequence is 17 residues long. In germline, CDR1 is SSHAT, CDR2 FNYEAQ (reference sequence). Trimming pared 0 bases from V and 0 bases from J, leaving 11 bases between. CDR3 loop: CASSLAGQASNTGELFF. As DNA, the CDR3 is TGTGCCAGCAGCTTAGCCGGACAAGCCTCGAACACCGGGGAGCTGTTTTTT.

This clone is a singleton in its sample. The rearrangement uses TRBV6-1 and TRBJ1-2; D unclear. CDR1 and CDR2 (germline): MNHNS, SASEGT. The V end was cut by 2 bases, the J end by 3 bases, with 10 bases between. The CDR3 covers 14 residues. In nucleotides, the CDR3 is TGTGCCAGCAGTGAAATTGTCAGCTACTATGGCTACACCTTC. Protein sequence: CASSEIVSYYGYTF.

This rearrangement joins TRBV11-2 to TRBJ1-1, with 8 bases fitting TRBD1. The CDR3 is made up of 13 amino acids. Trimming removed 5 bases from V and 4 bases from J; junction bases left unmatched: 3. The germline V gene has CDR1 SGHAT and CDR2 FQNNGV. As DNA, the CDR3 is TGTGCCAGCAGCCGAGACAGGGGCACTGAAGCTTTCTTT. Its protein is CASSRDRGTEAFF.

The J gene is TRBJ2-1, the V gene TRBV28, with TRBD2 matching 10 bases. The V gene end was trimmed by 6 bases and the J gene end by 9 bases; junction bases not matched to a gene: 11. Germline V gene sequence: CDR1 MDHEN, CDR2 SYDVKM. This CDR3 has 15 amino acids. CDR3 loop: CASSGGTSEFSEQFF. CDR3 DNA: TGTGCCAGCAGCGGTGGGACTAGCGAGTTCAGTGAGCAGTTCTTC.

The chain joins TRBV2 to TRBJ2-5, with D possibly matching TRBD1 (5 bases). Trimming took off 8 bases at V and 1 base at J, with 8 bases between the two ends. This CDR3 is 12 amino acids long. Germline V CDR1 and CDR2: SNHLY, FYNNEI. The CDR3 here is CASGDSQETQYF. The CDR3 bases are TGTGCCAGCGGAGACAGCCAAGAGACCCAGTACTTC.

This chain links TRBV29-1 with TRBJ1-2, with 8 bases that match TRBD1. Germline CDR1 reads SQVTM; CDR2 reads ANQGSEA. This CDR3 is 11 amino acids long. The V and J ends lost 2 bases and 8 bases, in that order; junction bases with no gene match: 1. CDR3 sequence: CSVERTGGYTF. The CDR3 bases are TGCAGCGTTGAACGGACAGGGGGCTACACCTTC. Together with reference TRBV29-1 and TRBJ1-2, the CDR3 gives the full variable domain: SAVISQKPSRDICQRGTSLTIQCQVDSQVTMMFWYRQQPGQSLTLIATANQGSEATYESGFVIDKFPISRPNLTFSTLTVSNMSPEDSSIYLCSVERTGGYTFGSGTRLTVV.

The V and J genes are TRBV6-5 and TRBJ1-1, with no clear D. V was pared by 2 bases and J by 7 bases, with 11 bases between. The CDR3 consists of 13 residues. Looked up from germline, CDR1 is MNHEY and CDR2 is SVGAGI. The CDR3: CASSYRQLDEAFF. CDR3 nucleotide sequence: TGTGCCAGCAGTTACCGGCAGCTGGATGAAGCTTTCTTT.

This chain joins TRBV30 and TRBJ1-1, with no clear D. The germline gives CDR1 GTSNPN, CDR2 SVGIG (reference sequence). V dropped 5 bases and J dropped 4 bases, with 8 bases sitting between them. The CDR3 is 11 amino acids. DNA for the CDR3: TGTGCCTGGGGAGTAGGCACTGAAGCTTTCTTT. Residues: CAWGVGTEAFF.